Shown below are 5 T cell receptor beta chains from a single sample sequenced in a study of blood T cell repertoires in COVID-19. Profiled with immunoSEQ multiplex PCR; TCRdb holds only in-frame clones, not every one. The sample includes about 300,000 clones, approximately 90% of them seen just once. The sample consisted of peripheral blood. These receptors came from a woman in her twenties or thirties with COVID-19, enrolled during active disease.

V and J are TRBV2 and TRBJ1-1; 12 bases match TRBD1. This CDR3 contains 16 residues. CDR1 is SNHLY and CDR2 is FYNNEI in the germline V gene. Trimming removed 6 bases from V and 5 bases from J; junction bases left unmatched: 10. The CDR3 loop is CASRRGQGAGRTEAFF. CDR3 in DNA: TGTGCCAGCAGGCGGGGACAGGGGGCGGGCAGGACTGAAGCTTTCTTT. Drawing the rest from reference TRBV2 and TRBJ1-1, the complete variable domain is EPEVTQTPSHQVTQMGQEVILRCVPISNHLYFYWYRQILGQKVEFLVSFYNNEISEKSEIFDDQFSVERPDGSNFTLKIRSTKLEDSAMYFCASRRGQGAGRTEAFFGQGTRLTVV.

The chain uses TRBV5-6 and TRBJ2-1; 10 bases align to TRBD2. Germline V CDR1 and CDR2: SGHDT, YYEEEE. V was clipped by 3 bases and J by 4 bases; unmatched bases: 4. CDR3 size: 15 residues. The CDR3 bases are TGTGCCAGCAGCTGGACTAGCGGCCTATACAATGAGCAGTTCTTC. Its protein product is CASSWTSGLYNEQFF.

About this clone itself: Distinct nucleotide sequences in the sample also encode this CDR3. The chain uses TRBV5-1 and TRBJ2-6; D uncertain. The CDR3 is 15 residues long. Looked up from germline, CDR1 is SGHRS and CDR2 is YFSETQ. The V end was cut by 0 bases, the J end by 1 base, with 5 bases between. The chain's CDR3 is CASSLGGSGANVLTF. In DNA, the CDR3 is TGCGCCAGCAGCTTGGGAGGATCTGGGGCCAACGTCCTGACTTTC. Drawing the rest from reference TRBV5-1 and TRBJ2-6, the complete variable domain is KAGVTQTPRYLIKTRGQQVTLSCSPISGHRSVSWYQQTPGQGLQFLFEYFSETQRNKGNFPGRFSGRQFSNSRSEMNVSTLELGDSALYLCASSLGGSGANVLTFGAGSRLTVL.

This chain connects TRBV18 to TRBJ2-7; 9 nucleotides align to TRBD1. J was trimmed by 6 bases and V by 3 bases; bases with no gene match: 3. Per germline, CDR1 KGHSH and CDR2 LQKENI. The CDR3 consists of 13 residues. The CDR3 reads CASSPGTGPEQYF. As DNA, the CDR3 is TGTGCCAGCTCACCCGGGACAGGGCCCGAGCAGTACTTC.

The rearrangement links TRBV19 to TRBJ2-7; 16 nucleotides align to TRBD2. Germline-derived CDR1 and CDR2 are LNHDA and SQIVND (reference sequence). Losses at the gene ends were 5 bases for V and 3 bases for J; bases not matched to a gene: 7. This CDR3 has 17 residues. DNA for the CDR3: TGTGCCAGTAGTCCGGGACTAGCGGGAGGGCCTTTCTACGAGCAGTACTTC. Its translation is CASSPGLAGGPFYEQYF.